Shown below are 21 T cell receptor beta chains from a single sample sequenced in a study of shared clonotypes between healthy human individuals. TCRdb's copy holds only in-frame clones and misses some; the assay was immunoSEQ multiplex PCR. The table has around 1,000,000 clones, about 72% seen once. Sequenced material: memory CD4+ T cells from PBMCs. This sample's subset: CD45RA-negative fraction. The receptors come from a man aged 18 to 35 in good health. Some clones in this sample may be carry-over from other donors' samples.

The J gene is TRBJ1-1, the V gene TRBV5-1; a weak D match, TRBD1 (5 bases). The length of the CDR3 is 18 residues. The germline gives CDR1 SGHRS, CDR2 YFSETQ. V was clipped by 1 base and J by 0 bases, with 19 bases between them. In nucleotides, the CDR3 is TGCGCCAGCAGCTTGTCCAAAGGCAGGGCGATCCTGAACACTGAAGCTTTCTTT. Protein: CASSLSKGRAILNTEAFF.

To note about this clone: Other nucleotide sequences in the sample specify the same CDR3. The chain combines TRBV10-3 with TRBJ2-7; D unclear. CDR3 length: 12 residues. Germline CDR1 is ENHRY and CDR2 is SYGVKD. V lost 0 bases to trimming and J lost 2 bases, with 2 bases between them. CDR3 sequence reads: CAISESTYEQYF. The CDR3, as DNA: TGTGCCATCAGTGAGTCCACCTACGAGCAGTACTTC.

About this clone itself: One junction end does not reproduce the germline sequence, and a read error may be involved. The genes are TRBV2 and TRBJ2-1, with 7 bases lining up with TRBD1. This CDR3 has 14 residues. CDR1 is SNHLY, CDR2 FYNNEI, per germline. This CDR3 reads CASREDGQVNEQFF. The CDR3 region has the DNA TGTGCCAGCAGGGAAGACGGACAGGTCAATGAGCAGTTCTTC.

This clone appeared once. The genes are TRBV29-1 and TRBJ2-6; 9 nucleotides line up with TRBD1. Germline lookup yields CDR1 SQVTM and CDR2 ANQGSEA. This CDR3 is 17 amino acids long. The trim removed 6 bases at V and 1 base at J, leaving 10 bases unmatched. Written as DNA, the CDR3 is TGCAGCGTCACCGTCCGGGACAGGGATTCTGGGGCCAACGTCCTGACTTTC. Protein: CSVTVRDRDSGANVLTF.

This clone appeared many times. The chain uses TRBV6-5 and TRBJ1-1, with a weak D call TRBD1 (5 bases). CDR1 and CDR2 from the germline V gene are MNHEY and SVGAGI. The CDR3 has 15 residues. The germline V and J ends were trimmed by 6 bases and 1 base, with 15 bases remaining between them. This chain's CDR3 is CASRADGGRNTEAFF. For the CDR3, the DNA is TGTGCCAGCAGGGCCGACGGGGGGAGGAACACTGAAGCTTTCTTT.

The gene calls are TRBV7-9 and TRBJ2-7; D unclear. Between the trimmed V and J ends, which lost 2 bases and 2 bases, there was a span of 10 bases. Germline-derived CDR1 and CDR2 are SEHNR and FQNEAQ (reference sequence). CDR3 length: 14 amino acids. The CDR3 DNA reads TGTGCCAGCAGCTTAAACGGGTACACCTACGAGCAGTACTTC. Encoded protein: CASSLNGYTYEQYF.

The rearrangement links TRBV7-8 to TRBJ2-7; D may be TRBD1 (5 bases). The CDR3 consists of 15 residues. Germline CDR1 and CDR2: SGHVS and FQNEAQ. The V end lost 1 base, the J end lost 2 bases, and 12 bases lay between the germline ends. CDR3 nucleotide sequence: TGTGCCAGCAGCTTAGGGCAGGGAACCCCCTACGAGCAGTACTTC. Protein: CASSLGQGTPYEQYF.

This clone occurred once. CDR3 in DNA: TGTGCCAGCAGCCCCAATTGGGGGATGGGAGAGACCCAGTACTTC. Its translation is CASSPNWGMGETQYF. The chain employs TRBV5-4 and TRBJ2-5; D may be TRBD1 or TRBD2 (5 bases each). The germline CDR1 and CDR2 sequences are SGHNT and YYREEE (reference sequence). Trimming cost V 4 bases and J 4 bases, with 17 bases left between them. The CDR3 is made up of 15 amino acids. The complete variable domain, with remaining parts taken from reference TRBV5-4 and TRBJ2-5, reads ETGVTQSPTHLIKTRGQQVTLRCSSQSGHNTVSWYQQALGQGPQFIFQYYREEENGRGNFPPRFSGLQFPNYSSELNVNALELDDSALYLCASSPNWGMGETQYFGPGTRLLVL.

This clone has more than one count but fewer than ten. J is TRBJ2-7 and V is TRBV11-3, with 7 positions matching TRBD1. V dropped 11 bases and J dropped 5; count of bases not matched to a gene: 18. The CDR3 runs to 15 residues. Germline V gene lookup returns CDR1 SGHNT and CDR2 YENEEA. The CDR3 reads CAGGRWDRGYDEQYF. The CDR3 DNA is TGTGCCGGAGGCCGGTGGGACAGAGGCTACGACGAGCAGTACTTC.

The chain couples TRBV5-4 to TRBJ2-7; 7 nucleotides match TRBD2. After removal of 2 bases from V and 6 bases from J, the junction contained 11 bases not matched to a gene. The CDR3 is 15 amino acids. Germline-derived CDR1 and CDR2 are SGHNT and YYREEE (reference sequence). The CDR3 reads CASSLGGRASSEQYF. The CDR3, as DNA: TGTGCCAGCAGCTTAGGAGGGAGGGCCAGTTCCGAGCAGTACTTC.

The rearrangement links TRBV2 to TRBJ2-2; 8 bases fit TRBD2. The CDR3 is 15 amino acids. Looked up from germline, CDR1 is SNHLY and CDR2 is FYNNEI. Trimming cost V 5 bases and J 1 base; bases outside gene matches: 3. The CDR3 DNA is TGTGCCAGCAGTCTAACTAGCGGGAACACCGGGGAGCTGTTTTTT. Translated, it gives CASSLTSGNTGELFF.

The chain carries TRBV28 and TRBJ2-7, with 8 bases that match TRBD1. The germline V gene has CDR1 MDHEN and CDR2 SYDVKM. The J segment lost 5 bases and the V segment lost 6 bases, leaving 6 bases of the junction unmatched. The CDR3 has 13 amino acids. The CDR3 loop is CASREQGVNEQYF. The DNA of the CDR3 is TGTGCCAGCAGGGAACAGGGGGTGAACGAGCAGTACTTC.

With respect to this clone: Other nucleotide sequences from this sample produce the same CDR3. The rearrangement links TRBV4-2 to TRBJ2-3, with unresolved D. V was cut by 3 bases and J by 0 bases, with 4 bases left in between. CDR1 is LGHNA, CDR2 YNFKEQ, per germline. This CDR3 region has 13 residues. CDR3 in amino acids: CASSQASTDTQYF. The CDR3 DNA is TGTGCCAGCAGCCAGGCTAGCACAGATACGCAGTATTTT.

The genes are TRBV6-5 and TRBJ1-2; 7 bases fit TRBD1. The CDR3 length is 15 residues. V gave up 3 bases and J gave up 8 bases; unmatched junction bases: 12. Germline loops: CDR1 MNHEY, CDR2 SVGAGI. The CDR3 coding sequence is TGTGCCAGCAGTTATAACAGGGGCCCAGCAGTCGGCTACACCTTC. Residues: CASSYNRGPAVGYTF.

The genes are TRBV7-2 and TRBJ2-5; 9 positions agree with TRBD2. V was clipped by 3 bases and J by 5 bases; unmatched bases: 7. CDR3 length: 15 amino acids. Germline values: CDR1 SGHTA, CDR2 FQGNSA. CDR3 sequence: CASSFLGLARETQYF. The CDR3 coding sequence is TGTGCCAGCAGCTTTCTCGGACTAGCGCGCGAGACCCAGTACTTC.

The chain employs TRBV5-1 and TRBJ2-7; 7 nucleotides agree with TRBD1. This CDR3 has 15 amino acids. Germline CDR1 and CDR2: SGHRS and YFSETQ. V gave up 4 bases and J gave up 5 bases; unmatched junction bases: 12. The CDR3 coding sequence is TGCGCCAGCAGCCCAACCGGGACAGCGCATCACGAGCAGTACTTC. Translation: CASSPTGTAHHEQYF.

This clone was counted only a few times. The sample holds other DNA sequences that translate to the same CDR3. The rearrangement uses TRBV11-2 and TRBJ2-1; 10 bases are shared with TRBD2. J lost 4 bases, V lost 4 bases, and 4 bases had no gene match. Germline V lookup: CDR1 SGHAT, CDR2 FQNNGV. There are 15 residues in the CDR3. The CDR3 DNA reads as TGTGCCAGCAGCTACACTAGCGGGACTTACAATGAGCAGTTCTTC. Protein product: CASSYTSGTYNEQFF.

This clone was picked up a small number of times. The chain recombines TRBV7-2 with TRBJ1-4, with D unclear. The CDR3 runs to 15 residues. Trimming shortened V by 1 base and J by 8 bases, and 14 bases separated the two germline ends. The V gene's germline CDR1 is SGHTA and CDR2 FQGNSA. The CDR3 protein is CASSLVFRGEEKLFF. Written as DNA, the CDR3 is TGTGCCAGCAGCTTAGTTTTCCGGGGTGAGGAAAAACTGTTTTTT.

The V call is TRBV6-6, the J call TRBJ2-7; D remains ambiguous. V shed 0 bases and J shed 4 bases, with 13 bases lying between them. This CDR3 spans 15 amino acids. Germline V gene lookup returns CDR1 MNHNY and CDR2 SVGAGI (reference sequence). This CDR3 reads CASSYSLSVPYEQYF. Written as DNA, the CDR3 is TGTGCCAGCAGTTACTCACTGTCAGTCCCGTACGAGCAGTACTTC.

This rearrangement joins TRBV18 to TRBJ2-6, with D unclear. This CDR3 comprises 14 residues. The germline gives CDR1 KGHSH, CDR2 LQKENI. With 3 bases removed from V and 3 bases from J, the gap between germline ends came to 6 bases. The CDR3 coding sequence is TGTGCCAGCTCACCCCTTGGTGGGGCCAACGTCCTGACTTTC. Protein product: CASSPLGGANVLTF.

This clone has a single count. The CDR3 spells CASSLRRGEKLFF. Written as DNA, the CDR3 is TGCGCCAGCAGCTTGCGGAGGGGCGAAAAACTGTTTTTT. V gene TRBV5-1 combines with J gene TRBJ1-4, with a weak D call TRBD1 (5 bases). Per the germline V gene, CDR1 is SGHRS and CDR2 is YFSETQ. This CDR3 region has 13 residues. V lost 1 base and J lost 8, with 9 bases in between. Drawing the rest from reference TRBV5-1 and TRBJ1-4, the complete variable domain is KAGVTQTPRYLIKTRGQQVTLSCSPISGHRSVSWYQQTPGQGLQFLFEYFSETQRNKGNFPGRFSGRQFSNSRSEMNVSTLELGDSALYLCASSLRRGEKLFFGSGTQLSVL.